This T cell receptor (beta chain) was captured by sequencing in a study of blood T cell repertoires in COVID-19. The trim removed 10 bases at V and 5 bases at J, leaving 11 bases unmatched. The germline gives CDR1 MGHRA, CDR2 YSYEKL. The CDR3 has 14 amino acids. TCRdb keeps only in-frame clones here, not all; method: immunoSEQ multiplex PCR. The sample holds about 210,000 clones, roughly 90% seen once. Sequencing input: peripheral blood. The origin of this receptor is a woman aged 40 to 49 with acute or convalescent COVID-19. V usage is TRBV4-1 and J usage is TRBJ2-3; 8 bases line up with TRBD1. CDR3 in amino acids: CATGPGGAEDTQYF. CDR3 DNA: TGCGCCACAGGTCCAGGGGGCGCGGAAGATACGCAGTATTTT.